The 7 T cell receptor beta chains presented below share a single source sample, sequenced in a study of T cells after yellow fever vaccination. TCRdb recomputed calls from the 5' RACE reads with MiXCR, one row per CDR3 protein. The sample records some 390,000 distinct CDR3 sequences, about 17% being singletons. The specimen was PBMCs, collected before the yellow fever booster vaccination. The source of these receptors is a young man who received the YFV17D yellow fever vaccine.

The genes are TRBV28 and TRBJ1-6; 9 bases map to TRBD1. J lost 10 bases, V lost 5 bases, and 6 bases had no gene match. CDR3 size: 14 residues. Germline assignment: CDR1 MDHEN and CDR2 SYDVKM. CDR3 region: CASSQGQGRSPLHF. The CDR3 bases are TGTGCCAGCAGTCAGGGACAGGGTCGATCACCCCTCCACTTT. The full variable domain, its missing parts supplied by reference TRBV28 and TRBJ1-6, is DVKVTQSSRYLVKRTGEKVFLECVQDMDHENMFWYRQDPGLGLRLIYFSYDVKMKEKGDIPEGYSVSREKKERFSLILESASTNQTSMYLCASSQGQGRSPLHFGNGTRLTVT.

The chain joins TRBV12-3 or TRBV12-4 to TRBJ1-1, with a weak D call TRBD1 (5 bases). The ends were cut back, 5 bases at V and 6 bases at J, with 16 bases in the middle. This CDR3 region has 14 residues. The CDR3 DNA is TGTGCCAGCAGTCCCCCCGGGGGAGGGCCTGAAGCTTTCTTT. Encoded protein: CASSPPGGGPEAFF.

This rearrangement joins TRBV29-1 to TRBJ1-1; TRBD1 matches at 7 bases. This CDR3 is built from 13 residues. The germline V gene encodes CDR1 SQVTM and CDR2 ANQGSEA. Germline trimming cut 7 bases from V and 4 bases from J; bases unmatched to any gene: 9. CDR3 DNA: TGCAGCGCCAGTGGCGACAGGGCCACTGAAGCTTTCTTT. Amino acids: CSASGDRATEAFF. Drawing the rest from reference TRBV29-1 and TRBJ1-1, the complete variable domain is SAVISQKPSRDICQRGTSLTIQCQVDSQVTMMFWYRQQPGQSLTLIATANQGSEATYESGFVIDKFPISRPNLTFSTLTVSNMSPEDSSIYLCSASGDRATEAFFGQGTRLTVV.

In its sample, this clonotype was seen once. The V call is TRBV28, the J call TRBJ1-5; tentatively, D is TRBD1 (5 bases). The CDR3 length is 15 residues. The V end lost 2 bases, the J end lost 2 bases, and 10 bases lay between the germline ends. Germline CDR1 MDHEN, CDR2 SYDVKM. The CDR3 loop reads CASSLEGIGNQPQHF. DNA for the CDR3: TGTGCCAGCAGTTTAGAGGGGATCGGCAATCAGCCCCAGCATTTT.

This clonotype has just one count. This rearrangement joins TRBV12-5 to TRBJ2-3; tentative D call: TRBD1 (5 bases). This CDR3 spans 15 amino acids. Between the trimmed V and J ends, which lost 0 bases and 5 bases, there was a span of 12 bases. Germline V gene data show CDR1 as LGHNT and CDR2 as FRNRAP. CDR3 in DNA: TGTGCTAGTGGTTTGGTAACGGAAGGGGTAGATACGCAGTATTTT. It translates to CASGLVTEGVDTQYF. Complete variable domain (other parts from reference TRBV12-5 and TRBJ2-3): DARVTQTPRHKVTEMGQEVTMRCQPILGHNTVFWYRQTMMQGLELLAYFRNRAPLDDSGMPKDRFSAEMPDATLATLKIQPSEPRDSAVYFCASGLVTEGVDTQYFGPGTRLTVL.

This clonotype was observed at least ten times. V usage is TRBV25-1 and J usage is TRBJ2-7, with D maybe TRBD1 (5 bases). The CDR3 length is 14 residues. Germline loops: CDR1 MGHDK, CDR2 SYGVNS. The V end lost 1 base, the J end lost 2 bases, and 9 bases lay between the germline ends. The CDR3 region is CASSEWGRTYEQYF. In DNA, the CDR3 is TGTGCCAGCAGTGAATGGGGCAGGACCTACGAGCAGTACTTC.

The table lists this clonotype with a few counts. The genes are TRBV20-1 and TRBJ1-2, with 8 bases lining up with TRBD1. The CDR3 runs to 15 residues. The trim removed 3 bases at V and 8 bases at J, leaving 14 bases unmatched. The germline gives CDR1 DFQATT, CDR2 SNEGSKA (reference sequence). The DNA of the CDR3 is TGCAGTGCTAGCCTATCTCCTACAGGGGGGGACGGCTACACCTTC. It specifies CSASLSPTGGDGYTF.